This entry lists 31 T cell receptor beta chains sequenced from one sample in a study of CD8+ T cells in alopecia areata. RNA extraction and reverse transcription yielded cDNA as sequencing template. Here immunoSEQ multiplex PCR was the method, and the copy in TCRdb shows in-frame clones only, minus some. The sample yields 150,000 to 200,000 clones, over 50% seen once. The sequencing here drew on CD4+ T cells sorted from blood, taken at week 0. The receptors come from a human donor with alopecia areata.

This clone was observed once. The chain uses TRBV6-5 and TRBJ2-1; 13 bases match TRBD2. Germline CDR1 MNHEY, CDR2 SVGAGI. CDR3 length: 14 residues. V was pared by 6 bases and J by 6 bases, with 2 bases of the junction left unmatched. The CDR3 bases are TGTGCCAGCAGGACTAGCGGGGGGATCAATGAGCAGTTCTTC. Translating it yields CASRTSGGINEQFF.

Regarding this clone: This sample includes further DNA sequences coding for the same CDR3. The chain couples TRBV30 to TRBJ2-7; TRBD2 aligns across 8 bases. Unmatched junction bases numbered 3, after V lost 0 bases and J lost 2 bases. Germline V lookup: CDR1 GTSNPN, CDR2 SVGIG (reference sequence). CDR3 size: 14 residues. CDR3 protein: CAWSVPGGAYEQYF. The CDR3 nucleotides read TGTGCCTGGAGTGTACCGGGGGGGGCCTACGAGCAGTACTTC.

This clone was counted only a few times. The V call is TRBV23-1, the J call TRBJ2-3; D is perhaps TRBD2 (5 bases). TRBV23-1 belongs to the ORF category, with a function that is uncertain. V was clipped by 10 bases and J by 4 bases, with 12 bases between them. The CDR3 totals 12 residues. The CDR3 reads CATPSRADTQYF. DNA of the CDR3: TGCGCCACCCCTTCGAGGGCAGATACGCAGTATTTT.

As concerns this clone: Other nucleotide sequences from this sample produce the same CDR3. The V gene is TRBV6-5, the J gene TRBJ2-5; 7 positions match TRBD2. Germline V gives CDR1 MNHEY, CDR2 SVGAGI. The J segment lost 2 bases and the V segment lost 0 bases, leaving 0 bases of the junction unmatched. This CDR3 has 14 residues. The CDR3 spells CASSYSGGQETQYF. The DNA for the CDR3 is TGTGCCAGCAGTTACTCGGGGGGGCAAGAGACCCAGTACTTC.

This clone was observed once. The chain employs TRBV30 and TRBJ1-2; D is uncertain. Trimming left V 2 bases short and J 1 base short, with 8 bases between. Germline loops: CDR1 GTSNPN, CDR2 SVGIG (reference sequence). CDR3 length equals 13 residues. The DNA of the CDR3 is TGTGCCTGGAGTTGGGTTAGTAACTATGGCTACACCTTC. Translated: CAWSWVSNYGYTF.

V usage is TRBV29-1 and J usage is TRBJ2-3; weak D call: TRBD2 (6 bases). Germline lookup yields CDR1 SQVTM and CDR2 ANQGSEA. V was shortened by 7 bases and J by 2 bases, with 10 bases between the two germline ends. The CDR3 sequence is 12 residues long. The CDR3 DNA reads as TGCAGCGCAAGGGAGGACACAGATACGCAGTATTTT. It yields the protein CSAREDTDTQYF.

This clone was picked up a small number of times. The rearrangement uses TRBV7-8 and TRBJ1-2; perhaps TRBD1 as D (6 bases). The ends were cut back, 3 bases at V and 4 bases at J, with 12 bases in the middle. Germline assignment: CDR1 SGHVS and CDR2 FQNEAQ. The CDR3 runs to 14 residues. In DNA, the CDR3 is TGTGCCAGCAGCTTCGGACAGATAGGCTATGGCTACACCTTC. Its protein is CASSFGQIGYGYTF.

The J gene is TRBJ1-5, the V gene TRBV7-9; 7 bases line up with TRBD1. Germline values: CDR1 SEHNR, CDR2 FQNEAQ (reference sequence). V trimming: 5 bases; J trimming: 0 bases; junction bases outside the gene matches: 7. The length of the CDR3 is 16 residues. The CDR3 DNA sequence: TGTGCCAGCAGCCCTAACGGGACAGTTAGCAATCAGCCCCAGCATTTT. Its protein product is CASSPNGTVSNQPQHF.

This chain connects TRBV29-1 to TRBJ2-4; no firm D call. Germline V gene sequence: CDR1 SQVTM, CDR2 ANQGSEA. V dropped 1 base and J dropped 6 bases, with 10 bases sitting between them. The CDR3 is 13 amino acids. The CDR3 DNA reads TGCAGCGTTGAAGGGCCGATGGCAAACATTCAGTACTTC. Its protein product is CSVEGPMANIQYF.

This clone has more than one count but fewer than ten. The chain carries TRBV2 and TRBJ2-7; D tentatively fits TRBD1 or TRBD2 (5 bases each). The CDR3 sequence is 14 residues long. Germline V CDR1 and CDR2: SNHLY, FYNNEI. Trimming took off 7 bases at V and 2 bases at J, with 15 bases between the two ends. CDR3 sequence (DNA): TGTGCCAGCACCAAACGACCGGGGCCCTACGAGCAGTACTTC. As protein: CASTKRPGPYEQYF.

This chain links TRBV6-5 with TRBJ2-5; 7 bases match TRBD1. The CDR3 sequence is 14 residues long. V lost 2 bases to trimming and J lost 2 bases; unmatched junction nucleotides: 2. Germline values: CDR1 MNHEY, CDR2 SVGAGI. In DNA, the CDR3 is TGTGCCAGCAGTTACAGGGGGCCTCAAGAGACCCAGTACTTC. Encoded protein: CASSYRGPQETQYF.

The chain is built from TRBV7-6 and TRBJ1-6, with D unclear. Trimming removed 5 bases from V and 4 bases from J, with 9 bases in between. This CDR3 spans 14 amino acids. The germline V gene has CDR1 SGHVS and CDR2 FNYEAQ. This chain's CDR3 is CASSRREYNSPLHF. The CDR3 DNA follows: TGTGCCAGCAGCCGCAGAGAATATAATTCACCCCTCCACTTT.

This clone turned up a few times. The V gene is TRBV4-2, the J gene TRBJ1-1, with 7 bases that match TRBD1. The CDR3 consists of 13 residues. Germline lookup yields CDR1 LGHNA and CDR2 YNFKEQ. V gave up 0 bases and J gave up 12 bases; unmatched junction bases: 7. CDR3 protein: CASSQDLWTGSFF. Here the CDR3 DNA reads TGTGCCAGCAGCCAAGATCTGTGGACAGGATCTTTCTTT.

Comments on this clone: Additional DNA sequences in this sample encode the identical CDR3. The V call is TRBV7-6, the J call TRBJ2-5; perhaps TRBD1 as D (6 bases). The ends were cut back, 1 base at V and 5 bases at J, with 8 bases in the middle. Germline V gene lookup returns CDR1 SGHVS and CDR2 FNYEAQ. The CDR3 length is 13 residues. Written as DNA, the CDR3 is TGTGCCAGCAGCTTAGGGGGGCTGGAGACCCAGTACTTC. Translation: CASSLGGLETQYF.

The rearrangement uses TRBV5-1 and TRBJ1-2; 7 bases are a match to TRBD1. Germline values: CDR1 SGHRS, CDR2 YFSETQ. CDR3 length: 12 amino acids. Germline trimming cut 3 bases from V and 6 bases from J; bases unmatched to any gene: 2. In DNA, the CDR3 is TGCGCCAGCAGCTCGGACAGGCATGGCTACACCTTC. Translated: CASSSDRHGYTF.

The rearrangement uses TRBV2 and TRBJ2-5, with 7 bases that match TRBD1. The CDR3 length is 13 residues. V shed 6 bases and J 5 bases; nucleotides not matched to a gene: 6. Germline CDR1 is SNHLY and CDR2 is FYNNEI. CDR3 protein: CASSPTGLETQYF. As DNA, the CDR3 is TGTGCCAGCAGCCCGACAGGGTTGGAGACCCAGTACTTC.

The chain recombines TRBV7-9 with TRBJ2-5, with 7 bases fitting TRBD2. This CDR3 is built from 14 residues. J gave up 2 bases and V 5 bases, and 5 bases lay outside the gene matches. Germline V gives CDR1 SEHNR, CDR2 FQNEAQ (reference sequence). DNA for the CDR3: TGTGCCAGCAGCATACGGGGGGTTCAAGAGACCCAGTACTTC. This gives the protein CASSIRGVQETQYF.

This clone has only a few counts. The gene calls are TRBV6-5 and TRBJ2-2; D gene unclear. CDR3 length: 15 residues. The ends were cut back, 0 bases at V and 3 bases at J, with 8 bases in the middle. The germline V gene encodes CDR1 MNHEY and CDR2 SVGAGI. The CDR3 sequence: CASSYSQGYTGELFF. The DNA for the CDR3 is TGTGCCAGCAGTTACTCGCAAGGTTACACCGGGGAGCTGTTTTTT.

This chain joins TRBV6-6 and TRBJ1-2, with 10 bases that match TRBD1. V lost 4 bases and J lost 6; bases outside the gene matches: 5. This CDR3 is built from 14 residues. Germline values: CDR1 MNHNY, CDR2 SVGAGI (reference sequence). The CDR3 DNA reads TGTGCCAGCAGTTTTGGGACAGGGGTAGATGGCTACACCTTC. It codes for CASSFGTGVDGYTF.

The chain has TRBV10-3 and TRBJ1-2; 7 nucleotides agree with TRBD1. The CDR3 is 14 residues long. Per germline, CDR1 ENHRY and CDR2 SYGVKD. The V segment lost 6 bases and the J segment 2 bases; nucleotides outside the gene matches: 6. The CDR3 DNA reads as TGTGCCATCAGCCGGGACAGCGTGAACTATGGCTACACCTTC. Translated, it gives CAISRDSVNYGYTF.

This clone was recorded only once. V and J are TRBV5-6 and TRBJ2-2; TRBD1 aligns across 11 bases. Germline CDR1 SGHDT, CDR2 YYEEEE. J lost 5 bases, V lost 2 bases, and 11 bases had no gene match. The CDR3 covers 18 residues. CDR3 in DNA: TGTGCCAGCAGCTTCGTCGGACAGGGGGCTTCTAGTACCGGGGAGCTGTTTTTT. Protein product: CASSFVGQGASSTGELFF.

This rearrangement joins TRBV30 to TRBJ1-1; D may be TRBD1 (6 bases). CDR3 length equals 11 residues. Trimming cost V 2 bases and J 11 bases, with 12 bases left between them. Germline V gives CDR1 GTSNPN, CDR2 SVGIG (reference sequence). This CDR3 is CAWSFQGLAFF. CDR3 in DNA: TGTGCCTGGAGTTTTCAGGGGTTGGCTTTCTTT.

The chain carries TRBV30 and TRBJ2-5; D assignment may be TRBD1 or TRBD2 (6 bases each). The V end was cut by 0 bases, the J end by 1 base, with 12 bases between. The V gene's germline CDR1 is GTSNPN and CDR2 SVGIG (reference sequence). The CDR3 runs to 15 residues. This chain's CDR3 is CAWSVGGFSQETQYF. The CDR3 nucleotides read TGTGCCTGGAGTGTCGGGGGCTTTTCCCAAGAGACCCAGTACTTC.

The rearrangement links TRBV29-1 to TRBJ2-2; D may be TRBD1 or TRBD2 (5 bases each). Germline V CDR1 and CDR2: SQVTM, ANQGSEA. With 2 bases removed from V and 0 bases from J, the gap between germline ends came to 10 bases. The CDR3 runs 15 residues. The CDR3 DNA follows: TGCAGCGTTGAACAGGGACCGACGAACACCGGGGAGCTGTTTTTT. It translates to CSVEQGPTNTGELFF.

On this clone: The identical CDR3 is also encoded by other nucleotide sequences in the sample. The chain is built from TRBV29-1 and TRBJ2-4; D gene ambiguous. Germline CDR1 is SQVTM and CDR2 is ANQGSEA. This CDR3 has 14 amino acids. Trimming stripped 7 bases from V and 0 bases from J, with 13 bases between. In DNA, the CDR3 is TGCAGCGCCCGAACAGCCCTAGCCAAAAACATTCAGTACTTC. This sequence encodes CSARTALAKNIQYF.

This clone was counted between two and nine times. The V and J genes are TRBV27 and TRBJ2-2, with TRBD1 matching over 7 bases. Per the germline V gene, CDR1 is MNHEY and CDR2 is SMNVEV (reference sequence). The CDR3 loop spans 16 amino acids. The J segment lost 1 base and the V segment lost 1 base, leaving 3 bases of the junction unmatched. CDR3 protein: CASSLLWTGNTGELFF. CDR3 DNA sequence: TGTGCCAGCAGTTTATTGTGGACAGGGAACACCGGGGAGCTGTTTTTT.

The chain carries TRBV18 and TRBJ1-1; unclear D gene. This CDR3 is 12 amino acids long. Germline lookup yields CDR1 KGHSH and CDR2 LQKENI. Trimming removed 0 bases at V and 7 bases at J, with 6 bases between. The CDR3 coding sequence is TGTGCCAGCTCACCACCTTCCCGTGAAGCTTTCTTT. Protein product: CASSPPSREAFF.

This clone has just a few counts. Additional DNA sequences in this sample encode the identical CDR3. This chain connects TRBV29-1 to TRBJ2-4; TRBD1 agrees at 7 bases. The CDR3 sequence is 14 residues long. V shed 4 bases and J 0 bases; nucleotides not matched to a gene: 3. The germline CDR1 and CDR2 sequences are SQVTM and ANQGSEA. The CDR3 reads CSVVAGGAKNIQYF. CDR3 nucleotides: TGCAGCGTTGTGGCAGGGGGAGCCAAAAACATTCAGTACTTC.

This clone was seen only once. This chain connects TRBV30 to TRBJ2-3; possible D gene TRBD1, 6 bases. The germline V gene has CDR1 GTSNPN and CDR2 SVGIG (reference sequence). The V end lost 3 bases, the J end lost 6 bases, and 13 bases lay between the germline ends. CDR3 length equals 13 residues. DNA for the CDR3: TGTGCCTGGAGCGGAACAGGGTGGGATACGCAGTATTTT. Encoded protein: CAWSGTGWDTQYF.

This clone was found once. This sequence joins TRBV25-1 and TRBJ1-1; unclear D gene. CDR3 length: 11 residues. The V and J ends lost 6 bases and 7 bases respectively, with 9 bases between them. The V gene's germline CDR1 is MGHDK and CDR2 SYGVNS. Written as DNA, the CDR3 is TGTGCCAGCAGAGGAACCCGTGAAGCTTTCTTT. It codes for CASRGTREAFF. The variable domain in full, with the rest retrieved from reference TRBV25-1 and TRBJ1-1, is EADIYQTPRYLVIGTGKKITLECSQTMGHDKMYWYQQDPGMELHLIHYSYGVNSTEKGDLSSESTVSRIRTEHFPLTLESARPSHTSQYLCASRGTREAFFGQGTRLTVV.

CDR3 coding DNA: TGTGCCACCAGCAGAGATCCCAGGGAACCAGATACGCAGTATTTT. It encodes CATSRDPREPDTQYF. The rearrangement joins TRBV15 to TRBJ2-3; perhaps TRBD1 as D (5 bases). The CDR3 has 15 residues. CDR1 and CDR2 from the germline V gene are LNHNV and YYDKDF (reference sequence). The germline V and J ends were trimmed by 0 bases and 4 bases, with 11 bases remaining between them.